This T cell receptor beta chain was profiled in a study of tumor-infiltrating lymphocytes in primary liver carcinoma. Overall study findings and caveats: Tumor top-250-clone fraction significantly exceeded that of blood (p = 0.039).

This clonotype was recorded many times. Its specificity is unknown. Constant-region priming of 500 ng total RNA yielded TCR beta cDNA. Three nested multiplex PCR rounds, a slightly modified ARM-PCR, produced the libraries for TCR beta. The first two PCR rounds, roughly 10 cycles each, used TRBV1-TRBV30 forward primers and a C-beta reverse primer. From the multiplex PCR reads, TCRdb called clonotypes with MiXCR, one entry per CDR3 protein. The repertoire holds approximately 40,000 distinct CDR3 sequences, under 75% seen once, with around 15% in the top ten. The tissue used was unsorted bulk material of about 19-33 mg. RNA and DNA were co-extracted from it with the AllPrep DNA/RNA mini kit. The V and J ends lost 2 bases and 2 bases respectively, with 6 bases between them. This CDR3 contains 13 residues. CDR1 is SNHLY, CDR2 FYNNEI, per germline.

Material for sequencing was liver tumor tissue from sampling region 4. The sample's subset: tumor region T4, right-lateral pole. This receptor was taken from a man between 35 and 55 years old with primary liver carcinoma and hepatitis B virus infection. The chain links TRBV2 to TRBJ2-5; D is uncertain. This chain's CDR3 is CASSERRQETQYF. DNA for the CDR3: TGTGCCAGCAGTGAAAGGCGGCAAGAGACCCAGTACTTC.